This T cell receptor beta chain was sequenced during a study of T cell repertoires in ileal Crohn's disease. For the study at large: The MI sample came from the proximal margin of the surgical specimen.

Regarding time point: proximal margin of the surgical specimen (macroscopically non-inflamed). Repertoires were generated with immunoSEQ multiplex PCR, while TCRdb's copy carries only in-frame clones and drops some. There are over 7,000 clones in the sample; 72% occur only once, and approximately 43% lies in the top ten. There are 14 residues in the CDR3. V shed 1 base and J shed 6 bases, with 10 bases lying between them. The germline V gene has CDR1 SGHAT and CDR2 FQNNGV. The rearrangement joins TRBV11-2 to TRBJ1-5; D is unclear. Specimen: ileal tissue. The TCR comes from an adult with Crohn's disease. For the CDR3, the DNA is TGTGCCAGCAGCTTAGGACGGGAATCTCAGCCCCAGCATTTT. Its translation is CASSLGRESQPQHF.